These T cell receptor beta chains were read from a single sample in a study of T cells expressing NK-cell markers. TCRdb reprocessed the 5' RACE reads, keeping one entry per CDR3 protein, no DNA. The sample includes 400,000 to 500,000 distinct CDR3 sequences. Sequencing input: blood T cells: a sorted CD56 or NKG2C T cell subset, CD4+ or CD8+ T cells, or bulk PBMC T cells (not recorded which). The receptors here all came from a woman between 18 and 70 years old in good health. Both conserved end residues are part of each CDR3.

V: TRBV5-1
J: TRBJ2-2
CDR3: CATQVGSNTGELFF

V: TRBV20-1
J: TRBJ1-5
CDR3: CSASIGVPSNQPQHF

V: TRBV28
J: TRBJ2-5
CDR3: CASSPFGQGLQETQYF

V: TRBV6-2/TRBV6-3
J: TRBJ2-6
CDR3: CASSQGLNVLTF

V: TRBV29-1
J: TRBJ2-5
CDR3: CSVGQGAGKTQYF

V: TRBV3-1
J: TRBJ1-6
CDR3: CASSEAGGGYNSPLHF

V: TRBV29-1
J: TRBJ2-6
CDR3: CSVETTRAAGANVLTF

V: TRBV28
J: TRBJ1-1
CDR3: CASSWRWSTEAFF

V: TRBV12-3/TRBV12-4
J: TRBJ1-5
CDR3: CASTHGGAQPQHF

V: TRBV12-3/TRBV12-4
J: TRBJ1-2
CDR3: CATSDRDYGYTF

V: TRBV29-1
J: TRBJ2-2
CDR3: CSVDGLEDTGELFF